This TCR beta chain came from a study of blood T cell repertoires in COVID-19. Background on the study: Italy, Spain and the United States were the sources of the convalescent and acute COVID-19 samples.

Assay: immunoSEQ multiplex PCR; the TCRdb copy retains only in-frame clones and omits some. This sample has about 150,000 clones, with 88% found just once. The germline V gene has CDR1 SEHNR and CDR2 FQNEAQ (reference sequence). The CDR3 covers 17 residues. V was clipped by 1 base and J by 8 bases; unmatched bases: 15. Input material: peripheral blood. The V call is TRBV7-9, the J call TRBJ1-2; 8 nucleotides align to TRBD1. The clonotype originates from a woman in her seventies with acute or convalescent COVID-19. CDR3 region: CASSLVGGQGAGRGYTF. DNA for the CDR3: TGTGCCAGCAGCTTAGTGGGTGGGCAGGGGGCCGGACGGGGCTACACCTTC.